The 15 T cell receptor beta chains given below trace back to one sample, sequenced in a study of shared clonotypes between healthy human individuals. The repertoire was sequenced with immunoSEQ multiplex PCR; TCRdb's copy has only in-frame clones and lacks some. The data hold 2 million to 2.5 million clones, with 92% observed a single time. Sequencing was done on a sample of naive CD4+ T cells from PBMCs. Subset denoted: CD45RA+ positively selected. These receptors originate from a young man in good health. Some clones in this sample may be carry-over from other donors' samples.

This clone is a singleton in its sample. The CDR3 region has the DNA TGTGCCAGCAGCCCAAGACAGATAGCGGGAGTAACCAATGAGCAGTTCTTC. It encodes CASSPRQIAGVTNEQFF. This sequence joins TRBV9 and TRBJ2-1; the match to TRBD2 covers 9 bases. The CDR3 loop spans 17 amino acids. Germline lookup yields CDR1 SGDLS and CDR2 YYNGEE. J gave up 6 bases and V 4 bases, and 14 bases lay outside the gene matches.

CDR3 sequence (DNA): TGTGCCAGCAGCTTAGGGACAGGGGCGGCGAACATTCAGTACTTC. As protein: CASSLGTGAANIQYF. This chain uses TRBV7-8 with TRBJ2-4; TRBD1 agrees at 9 bases. CDR1 SGHVS and CDR2 FQNEAQ come from the germline V gene. Losses at the gene ends were 1 base for V and 7 bases for J; bases not matched to a gene: 5. This CDR3 has 15 amino acids.

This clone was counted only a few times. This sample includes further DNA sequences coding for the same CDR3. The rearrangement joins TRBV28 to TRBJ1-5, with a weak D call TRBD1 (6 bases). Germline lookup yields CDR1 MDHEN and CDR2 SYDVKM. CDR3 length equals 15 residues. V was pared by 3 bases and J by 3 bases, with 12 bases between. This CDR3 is CASSLKDSYNQPQHF. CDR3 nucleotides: TGTGCCAGCAGTTTGAAGGACAGTTACAATCAGCCCCAGCATTTT.

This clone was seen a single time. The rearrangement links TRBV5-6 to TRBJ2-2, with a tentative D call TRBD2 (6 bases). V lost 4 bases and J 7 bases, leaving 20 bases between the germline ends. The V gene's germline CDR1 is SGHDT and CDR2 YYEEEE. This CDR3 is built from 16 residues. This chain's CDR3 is CASSPRTGSTDGELFF. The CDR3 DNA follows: TGTGCCAGCAGCCCACGGACCGGGAGTACGGACGGGGAGCTGTTTTTT.

The CDR3 loop reads CASSERGVANTIYF. The DNA for the CDR3 is TGTGCCAGCTCCGAACGTGGGGTTGCAAACACCATATATTTT. V and J are TRBV18 and TRBJ1-3; no clear D gene. The V end was cut by 6 bases, the J end by 6 bases, with 15 bases between. The CDR3 totals 14 residues. The V gene's germline CDR1 is KGHSH and CDR2 LQKENI.

This CDR3 is CASSRLATYQETQYF. The CDR3 DNA sequence: TGTGCCAGCAGCCGACTAGCGACTTACCAAGAGACCCAGTACTTC. This chain joins TRBV7-9 and TRBJ2-5; 8 positions match TRBD2. The CDR3 sequence is 15 residues long. V trimming: 5 bases; J trimming: 0 bases; junction bases outside the gene matches: 5. Germline V gene lookup returns CDR1 SEHNR and CDR2 FQNEAQ (reference sequence).

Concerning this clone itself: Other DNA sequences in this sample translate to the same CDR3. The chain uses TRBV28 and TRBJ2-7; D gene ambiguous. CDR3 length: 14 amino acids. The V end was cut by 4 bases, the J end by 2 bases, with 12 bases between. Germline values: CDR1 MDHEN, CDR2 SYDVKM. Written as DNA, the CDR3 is TGTGCCAGCAGTTCCTCGGGCACGACCTACGAGCAGTACTTC. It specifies CASSSSGTTYEQYF.

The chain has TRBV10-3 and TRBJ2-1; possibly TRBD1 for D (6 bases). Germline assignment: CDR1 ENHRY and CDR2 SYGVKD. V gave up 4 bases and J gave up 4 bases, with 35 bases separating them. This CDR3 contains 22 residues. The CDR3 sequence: CAISGSISSSQGKWTEYNEQFF. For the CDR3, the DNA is TGTGCCATCAGTGGGTCAATTTCGAGCAGTCAAGGGAAATGGACAGAATACAATGAGCAGTTCTTC.

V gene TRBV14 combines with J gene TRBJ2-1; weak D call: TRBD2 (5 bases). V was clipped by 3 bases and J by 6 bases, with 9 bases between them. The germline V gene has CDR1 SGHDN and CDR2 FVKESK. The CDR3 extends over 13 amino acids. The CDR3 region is CASSHGLLNEQFF. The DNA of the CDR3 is TGTGCCAGCAGCCACGGACTCCTCAATGAGCAGTTCTTC.

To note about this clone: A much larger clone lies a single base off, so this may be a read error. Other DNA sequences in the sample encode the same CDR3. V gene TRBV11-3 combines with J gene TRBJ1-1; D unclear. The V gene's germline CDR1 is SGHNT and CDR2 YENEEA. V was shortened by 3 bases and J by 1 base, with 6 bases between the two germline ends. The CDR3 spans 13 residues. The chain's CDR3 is CASSFGGNTEAFF. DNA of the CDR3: TGTGCCAGCAGCTTCGGAGGGAACACTGAAGCTTTCTTT.

The CDR3 reads CASSVVGTPGANVLTF. Written as DNA, the CDR3 is TGTGCCAGCAGCGTAGTGGGGACCCCTGGGGCCAACGTCCTGACTTTC. V gene TRBV9 combines with J gene TRBJ2-6; perhaps D is TRBD1 or TRBD2 (5 bases each). In germline, CDR1 is SGDLS, CDR2 YYNGEE. The CDR3 runs to 16 residues. The germline V and J ends were trimmed by 0 bases and 2 bases, with 9 bases remaining between them.

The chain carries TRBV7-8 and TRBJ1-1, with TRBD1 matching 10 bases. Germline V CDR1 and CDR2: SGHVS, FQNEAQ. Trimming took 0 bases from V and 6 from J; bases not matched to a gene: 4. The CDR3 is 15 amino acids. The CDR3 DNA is TGTGCCAGCAGCTTAGCGACAGGGGGCGCGTCTGAAGCTTTCTTT. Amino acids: CASSLATGGASEAFF.

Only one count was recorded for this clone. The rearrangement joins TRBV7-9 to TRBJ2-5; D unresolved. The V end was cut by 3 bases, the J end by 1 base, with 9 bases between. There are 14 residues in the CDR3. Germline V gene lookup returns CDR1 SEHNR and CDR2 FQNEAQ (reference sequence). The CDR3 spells CASSFSASQETQYF. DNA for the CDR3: TGTGCCAGCAGCTTTTCGGCCAGCCAAGAGACCCAGTACTTC.

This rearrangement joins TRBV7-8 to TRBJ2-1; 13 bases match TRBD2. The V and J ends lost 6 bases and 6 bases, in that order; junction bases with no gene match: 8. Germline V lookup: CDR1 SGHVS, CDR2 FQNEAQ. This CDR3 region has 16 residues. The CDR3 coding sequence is TGTGCCAGCAGGCGGACTAGCGGGAGTGGCGGCAATGAGCAGTTCTTC. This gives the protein CASRRTSGSGGNEQFF.

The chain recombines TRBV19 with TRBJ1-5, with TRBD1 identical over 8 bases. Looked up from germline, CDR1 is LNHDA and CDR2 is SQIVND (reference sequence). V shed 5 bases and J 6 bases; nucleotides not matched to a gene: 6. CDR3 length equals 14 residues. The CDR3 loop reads CASSAQGAVQPQHF. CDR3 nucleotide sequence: TGTGCCAGTAGTGCCCAGGGGGCTGTTCAGCCCCAGCATTTT.